This T cell receptor (beta chain) originates from a study of blood T cells in healthy people across ages. The second PCR ran roughly 6 to 11 cycles with a sample-barcoded 5' primer and J-beta primers. TCRdb re-called the 5' RACE reads with MiXCR, one entry per CDR3 protein. Among about 1.8 million distinct CDR3 sequences, around 48% were seen once, and the ten largest hold around 2.1%. Total RNA was isolated from each sample in quantities of at least 5 micrograms. CDR3 size: 10 residues. V was trimmed by 11 bases and J by 5 bases, leaving 8 bases between them. CDR1 is MNHNY and CDR2 is SVGAGI in the germline V gene (reference sequence).

The J gene is TRBJ2-3, the V gene TRBV6-6; D is possibly TRBD2 (5 bases). This clonotype was sampled from a woman between 40 and 50 years old in good health. The specimen was blood. The CDR3 coding sequence is TGTGCCGTCGGGAAAGATACGCAGTATTTT. Protein sequence: CAVGKDTQYF.